The 4 T cell receptor beta chains given below trace back to one sample, sequenced in a study of cytomegalovirus exposure and HLA in healthy donors. PCR used 60 Vbeta primers and 13 Jbeta primers. Profiled with immunoSEQ multiplex PCR; TCRdb holds only in-frame clones, not every one. Of roughly 140,000 clones listed, about three fifths are singletons. Sequencing was done on a sample of PBMCs. The receptors originated from a woman in her sixties or seventies in good health and CMV-seropositive.

This clone was seen only a few times. J is TRBJ1-5 and V is TRBV7-6, with TRBD1 as a possible D gene (5 bases). The V gene's germline CDR1 is SGHVS and CDR2 FNYEAQ. This CDR3 has 15 residues. The V end lost 3 bases, the J end lost 4 bases, and 13 bases lay between the germline ends. DNA for the CDR3: TGTGCCAGCAGCTTGGCCCCTGGGGGGAATCAGCCCCAGCATTTT. It specifies CASSLAPGGNQPQHF.

V usage is TRBV18 and J usage is TRBJ1-2, with D maybe TRBD1 (5 bases). The CDR3 consists of 13 residues. V lost 1 base and J lost 6, with 9 bases in between. CDR1 KGHSH and CDR2 LQKENI come from the germline V gene. The CDR3 region is CASSPRGGDGYTF. CDR3 DNA sequence: TGTGCCAGCTCACCACGAGGAGGGGATGGCTACACCTTC.

This rearrangement joins TRBV19 to TRBJ1-5; 10 bases fit TRBD1. The trim removed 1 base at V and 5 bases at J, leaving 2 bases unmatched. The CDR3 has 15 residues. Germline V CDR1 and CDR2: LNHDA, SQIVND (reference sequence). CDR3 loop: CASSIAGQGDQPQHF. In DNA form, the CDR3 reads TGTGCCAGTAGTATAGCTGGACAGGGGGATCAGCCCCAGCATTTT.

V and J are TRBV11-2 and TRBJ1-1; the D is unclear. Germline CDR1 SGHAT, CDR2 FQNNGV. This CDR3 comprises 14 residues. Between the trimmed V and J ends, which lost 2 bases and 0 bases, there was a span of 7 bases. The CDR3 region is CASSLIRMNTEAFF. The CDR3 coding sequence is TGTGCCAGCAGCTTAATCAGAATGAACACTGAAGCTTTCTTT.